These T cell receptor beta chains were read from a single sample in a study of early stage breast cancer tumors. Repertoires were generated with immunoSEQ multiplex PCR, while TCRdb's copy carries only in-frame clones and drops some. The table has tens of thousands of clones, 74% seen once. The sequencing input was blood. The receptors originated from a person aged 40-50 years with breast cancer. The CDR3 runs from the conserved cysteine through the conserved F or W. Fields, in order: clone size, V gene, J gene, D gene, CDR3 protein, CDR3 DNA. A D gene is named only where the DNA matches it firmly. Clone size appears in some rows only: once, few, many, or a class for an expanded clone.

-	TRBV7-8	TRBJ1-3	-	CASSLGVGSISGNTIYF	TGTGCCAGCAGCTTAGGGGTAGGCAGCATCTCTGGAAACACCATATATTTT
-	TRBV5-1	TRBJ2-5	TRBD2	CASSRDVGGETQYF	TGCGCCAGCAGCCGGGACGTGGGAGGGGAGACCCAGTACTTC
once	TRBV27	TRBJ2-1	-	CASSRYRNEQFF	TGTGCCAGCAGTCGATACAGGAATGAGCAGTTCTTC
-	TRBV2	TRBJ1-4	-	CASSKTGVLEKLFF	TGTGCCAGCAGTAAGACAGGCGTCTTGGAAAAACTGTTTTTT
-	TRBV19	TRBJ1-4	-	CASRPGPSNEKLFF	TGTGCCAGTAGACCGGGACCGAGTAATGAAAAACTGTTTTTT
-	TRBV28	TRBJ1-2	TRBD1	CASSPGTGGIDGYTF	TGTGCCAGCAGCCCTGGGACAGGGGGCATCGATGGCTACACCTTC
-	TRBV7-9	TRBJ2-7	-	CASSYDLGEQYF	TGTGCCAGCAGCTACGACTTGGGCGAGCAGTACTTC
-	TRBV5-4	TRBJ2-7	TRBD1	CASSTEWDRSPYEQYF	TGTGCCAGCAGCACGGAGTGGGACAGGTCTCCCTACGAGCAGTACTTC
-	TRBV7-2	TRBJ2-5	-	CASSEPGVETQYF	TGTGCCAGCAGCGAACCTGGGGTGGAGACCCAGTACTTC
-	TRBV19	TRBJ2-7	-	CASSIEAFNEQYF	TGTGCCAGTAGTATAGAAGCGTTCAACGAGCAGTACTTC
few	TRBV5-6	TRBJ1-3	-	CASSLVAGAGGNTIYF	TGTGCCAGCAGCTTGGTCGCAGGGGCAGGGGGAAACACCATATATTTT
-	TRBV11-2	TRBJ2-2	-	CASSLGTTGNTGELFF	TGTGCCAGCAGCTTAGGCACCACTGGAAACACCGGGGAGCTGTTTTTT
-	TRBV19	TRBJ1-1	TRBD1	CASSLAGQGNTEAFF	TGTGCCAGTAGCCTCGCCGGACAGGGGAACACTGAAGCTTTCTTT
few	TRBV28	TRBJ1-4	TRBD1	CASKTGAYEKLFF	TGTGCCAGCAAGACAGGGGCGTATGAAAAACTGTTTTTT
once	TRBV10-3	TRBJ2-3	-	CAISERQGSGDTQYF	TGTGCCATCAGTGAAAGGCAGGGAAGTGGAGATACGCAGTATTTT
-	TRBV30	TRBJ2-7	-	CAWSRGLYPYVEQYF	TGTGCCTGGAGTAGGGGACTCTACCCCTACGTGGAGCAGTACTTC
-	TRBV5-1	TRBJ2-1	-	CASSLESTRSNEQFF	TGCGCCAGCAGCTTGGAATCAACCCGCAGCAATGAGCAGTTCTTC
-	TRBV7-9	TRBJ2-1	-	CASSPGTANNEQFF	TGTGCCAGCAGCCCCGGGACTGCCAACAATGAGCAGTTCTTC
medium-sized	TRBV7-9	TRBJ1-1	-	CASTVSVGGTEAFF	TGTGCCAGCACTGTATCGGTGGGGGGCACTGAAGCTTTCTTT
-	TRBV4-3	TRBJ2-7	-	CASSQEPDGWGEQYF	TGCGCCAGCAGCCAGGAACCGGACGGCTGGGGCGAGCAGTACTTC
-	TRBV19	TRBJ2-4	TRBD2	CASSTLAGEGNIQYF	TGTGCCAGTAGTACACTAGCGGGAGAGGGAAACATTCAGTACTTC
few	TRBV4-3	TRBJ2-7	TRBD1	CASSQDGDREWEQYF	TGCGCCAGCAGCCAAGATGGGGACAGGGAGTGGGAGCAGTACTTC
-	TRBV7-3	TRBJ1-1	TRBD1	CASSPGQGGWAFF	TGTGCCAGCAGCCCAGGACAGGGGGGGTGGGCTTTCTTT
-	TRBV2	TRBJ1-5	-	CASSPSRGGNQPQHF	TGTGCCAGCAGCCCCTCGCGGGGGGGCAATCAGCCCCAGCATTTT
-	TRBV10-3	TRBJ2-1	-	CAISDYSGDNEQFF	TGTGCCATCAGTGATTACTCGGGAGACAATGAGCAGTTCTTC
once	TRBV11-2	TRBJ2-7	-	CASSLDLASIFEQYF	TGTGCCAGCAGCTTAGATCTCGCTAGTATATTCGAGCAGTACTTC
-	TRBV4-3	TRBJ2-1	-	CASSQVRRDLFVHEQFF	TGCGCCAGCAGCCAAGTGCGGCGGGATCTCTTTGTACATGAGCAGTTCTTC
-	TRBV29-1	TRBJ1-1	-	CSATTSEAFF	TGCAGCGCCACGACCTCGGAAGCTTTCTTT
-	TRBV7-9	TRBJ2-7	TRBD2	CASSRMGTRFGGEQYF	TGTGCCAGCAGCAGAATGGGGACTAGATTTGGGGGCGAGCAGTACTTC
-	TRBV19	TRBJ2-5	-	CASSIRLGQETQYF	TGTGCCAGTAGTATTCGCCTAGGACAAGAGACCCAGTACTTC
-	TRBV2	TRBJ2-2	TRBD2	CASRPGLADTGELFF	TGTGCCAGCAGACCGGGACTAGCGGACACCGGGGAGCTGTTTTTT
-	TRBV25-1	TRBJ1-4	TRBD1	CASSDGRGVEKLFF	TGTGCCAGCAGTGATGGCAGGGGGGTAGAAAAACTGTTTTTT
few	TRBV5-6	TRBJ2-2	TRBD1	CASSQMGTGNTGELFF	TGTGCCAGCAGCCAGATGGGGACAGGGAACACCGGGGAGCTGTTTTTT
few	TRBV2	TRBJ2-7	TRBD2	CASSAFAGDGYEQYF	TGTGCCAGCAGCGCCTTCGCGGGAGATGGGTACGAGCAGTACTTC